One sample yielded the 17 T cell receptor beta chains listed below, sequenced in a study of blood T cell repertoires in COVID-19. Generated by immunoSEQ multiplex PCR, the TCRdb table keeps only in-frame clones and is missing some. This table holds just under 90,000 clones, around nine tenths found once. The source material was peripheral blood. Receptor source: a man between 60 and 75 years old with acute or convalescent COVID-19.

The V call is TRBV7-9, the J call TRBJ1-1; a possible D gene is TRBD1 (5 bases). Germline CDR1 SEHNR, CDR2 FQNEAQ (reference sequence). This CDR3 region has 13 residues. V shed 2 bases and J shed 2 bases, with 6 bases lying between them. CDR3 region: CASSLQGNTEAFF. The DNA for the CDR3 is TGTGCCAGCAGCTTACAGGGAAACACTGAAGCTTTCTTT.

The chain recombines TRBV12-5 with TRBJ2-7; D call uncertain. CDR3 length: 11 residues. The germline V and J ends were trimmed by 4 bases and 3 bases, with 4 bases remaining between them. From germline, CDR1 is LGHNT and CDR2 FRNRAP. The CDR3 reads CASGSYYEQYF. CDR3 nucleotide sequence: TGTGCTAGTGGTTCCTACTACGAGCAGTACTTC.

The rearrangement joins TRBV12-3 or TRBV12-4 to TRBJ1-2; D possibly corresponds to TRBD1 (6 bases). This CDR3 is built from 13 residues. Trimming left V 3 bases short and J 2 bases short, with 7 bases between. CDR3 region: CASSFDRNYGYTF. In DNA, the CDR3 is TGTGCCAGCAGTTTCGACAGGAACTATGGCTACACCTTC.

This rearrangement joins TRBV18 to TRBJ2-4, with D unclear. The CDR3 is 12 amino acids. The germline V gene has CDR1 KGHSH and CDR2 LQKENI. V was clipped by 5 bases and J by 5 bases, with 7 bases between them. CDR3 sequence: CASSSTENIQYF. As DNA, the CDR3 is TGTGCCAGCTCATCGACTGAAAACATTCAGTACTTC.

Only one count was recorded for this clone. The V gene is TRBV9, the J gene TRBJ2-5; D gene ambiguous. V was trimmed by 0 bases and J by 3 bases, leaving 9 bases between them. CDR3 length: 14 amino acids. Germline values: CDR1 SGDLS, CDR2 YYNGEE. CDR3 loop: CASSVVDGEETQYF. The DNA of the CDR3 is TGTGCCAGCAGCGTAGTGGATGGAGAAGAGACCCAGTACTTC.

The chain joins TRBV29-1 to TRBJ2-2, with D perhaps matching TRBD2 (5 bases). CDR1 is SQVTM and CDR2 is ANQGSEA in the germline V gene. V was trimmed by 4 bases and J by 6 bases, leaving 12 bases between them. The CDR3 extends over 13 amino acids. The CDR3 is CSVGGNGPGELFF. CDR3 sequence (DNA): TGCAGCGTTGGAGGGAATGGGCCCGGGGAGCTGTTTTTT.

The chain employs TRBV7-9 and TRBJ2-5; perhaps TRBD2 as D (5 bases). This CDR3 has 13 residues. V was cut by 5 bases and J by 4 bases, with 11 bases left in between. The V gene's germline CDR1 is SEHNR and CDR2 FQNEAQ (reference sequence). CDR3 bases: TGTGCCAGCAGCCCCGGGGTAGGAGAGACCCAGTACTTC. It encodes CASSPGVGETQYF.

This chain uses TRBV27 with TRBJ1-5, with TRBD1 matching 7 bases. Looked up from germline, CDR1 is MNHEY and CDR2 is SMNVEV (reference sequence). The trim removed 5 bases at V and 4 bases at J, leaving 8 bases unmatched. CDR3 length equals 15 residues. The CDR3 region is CASSLQGSPNQPQHF. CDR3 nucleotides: TGTGCCAGCAGTCTACAGGGGTCCCCGAATCAGCCCCAGCATTTT.

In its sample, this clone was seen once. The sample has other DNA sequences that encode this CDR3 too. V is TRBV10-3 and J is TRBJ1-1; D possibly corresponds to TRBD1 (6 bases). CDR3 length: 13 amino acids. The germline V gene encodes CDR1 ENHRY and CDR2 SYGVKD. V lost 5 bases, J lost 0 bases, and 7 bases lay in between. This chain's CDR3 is CAISSGVNTEAFF. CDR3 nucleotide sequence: TGTGCCATCAGTTCAGGGGTGAACACTGAAGCTTTCTTT.

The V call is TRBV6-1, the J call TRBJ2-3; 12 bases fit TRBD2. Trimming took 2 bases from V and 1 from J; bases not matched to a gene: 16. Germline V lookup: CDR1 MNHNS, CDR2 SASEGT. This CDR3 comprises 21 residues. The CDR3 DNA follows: TGTGCCAGCAGTGAAACCCGGCTGGGCCTAGCGGGAGGGCCGGGCACAGATACGCAGTATTTT. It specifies CASSETRLGLAGGPGTDTQYF.

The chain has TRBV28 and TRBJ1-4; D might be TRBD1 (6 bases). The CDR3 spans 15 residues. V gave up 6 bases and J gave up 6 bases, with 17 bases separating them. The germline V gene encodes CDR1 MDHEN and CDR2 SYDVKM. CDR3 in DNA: TGTGCCAGCAGCCCTCTGGGGGCGAGGGATGAAAAACTGTTTTTT. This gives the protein CASSPLGARDEKLFF.

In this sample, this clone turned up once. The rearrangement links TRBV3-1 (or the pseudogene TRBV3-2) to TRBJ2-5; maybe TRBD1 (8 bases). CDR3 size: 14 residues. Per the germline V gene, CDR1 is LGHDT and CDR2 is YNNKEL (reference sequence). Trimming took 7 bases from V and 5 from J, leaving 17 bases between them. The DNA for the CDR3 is TGTGCCAGCACGGTTGGACAGGGAGGGGAGACCCAGTACTTC. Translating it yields CASTVGQGGETQYF.

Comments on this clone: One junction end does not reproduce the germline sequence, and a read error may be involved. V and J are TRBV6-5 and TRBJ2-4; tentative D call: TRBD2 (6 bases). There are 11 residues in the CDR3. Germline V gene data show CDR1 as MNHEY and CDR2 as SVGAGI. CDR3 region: CASSTADRRGF. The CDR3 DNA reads TGTGCCAGCAGTACCGCCGACCGGAGGGGCTTC.

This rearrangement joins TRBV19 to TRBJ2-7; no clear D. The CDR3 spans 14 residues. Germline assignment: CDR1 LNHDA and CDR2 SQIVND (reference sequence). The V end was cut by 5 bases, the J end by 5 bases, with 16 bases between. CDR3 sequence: CASSPYTDGHEQYF. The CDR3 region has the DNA TGTGCCAGTAGTCCGTACACCGATGGCCACGAGCAGTACTTC.

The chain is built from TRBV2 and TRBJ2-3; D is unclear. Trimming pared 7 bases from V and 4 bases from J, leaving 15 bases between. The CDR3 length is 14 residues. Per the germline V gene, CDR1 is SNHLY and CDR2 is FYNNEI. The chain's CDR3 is CASKGSFQADTQYF. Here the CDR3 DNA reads TGTGCCAGCAAAGGAAGTTTCCAGGCAGATACGCAGTATTTT.

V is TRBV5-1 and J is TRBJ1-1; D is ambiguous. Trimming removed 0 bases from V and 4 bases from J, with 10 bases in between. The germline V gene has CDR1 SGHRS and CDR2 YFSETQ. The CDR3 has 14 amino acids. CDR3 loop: CASSLASAATEAFF. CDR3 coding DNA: TGCGCCAGCAGCTTGGCCAGTGCTGCCACTGAAGCTTTCTTT.

The CDR3 here is CASSRGLGGTGELFF. CDR3 DNA sequence: TGCGCCAGCAGCCGGGGACTAGGAGGAACCGGGGAGCTGTTTTTT. The chain couples TRBV5-1 to TRBJ2-2; 8 bases align to TRBD2. Looked up from germline, CDR1 is SGHRS and CDR2 is YFSETQ. J lost 5 bases, V lost 4 bases, and 7 bases had no gene match. The CDR3 contains 15 residues.